Following are 28 T cell receptor beta chains from one sample sequenced in a study of shared clonotypes between healthy human individuals. The protocol was immunoSEQ multiplex PCR, while the TCRdb copy is restricted to in-frame clones and leaves out a portion. The sample contains about 480,000 clones, about 79% of which appear only once. Sequencing was performed on PBMCs. The receptors here all came from a woman aged 40 to 50 in good health. Some clones in this sample may be carry-over from other donors' samples.

This rearrangement joins TRBV7-3 to TRBJ2-7, with D possibly matching TRBD2 (6 bases). Germline lookup yields CDR1 SGHTA and CDR2 FQGTGA. This CDR3 is built from 14 residues. Trimming pared 6 bases from V and 3 bases from J, leaving 15 bases between. The CDR3 is CASSRGGAGYEQYF. Written as DNA, the CDR3 is TGTGCCAGCAGTCGTGGGGGAGCGGGCTACGAGCAGTACTTC. The whole variable domain, filled in from reference TRBV7-3 and TRBJ2-7, reads GAGVSQTPSNKVTEKGKYVELRCDPISGHTALYWYRQSLGQGPEFLIYFQGTGAADDSGLPNDRFFAVRPEGSVSTLKIQRTERGDSAVYLCASSRGGAGYEQYFGPGTRLTVT.

J is TRBJ2-3 and V is TRBV9, with D possibly matching TRBD2 (6 bases). V lost 2 bases and J 3 bases, leaving 13 bases between the germline ends. The CDR3 is 15 residues long. Germline CDR1 is SGDLS and CDR2 is YYNGEE. CDR3 bases: TGTGCCAGCAGCGTGGTCGGGAGAGGGACAGATACGCAGTATTTT. This encodes CASSVVGRGTDTQYF.

The chain carries TRBV7-3 and TRBJ1-1; the D is unclear. The V end was cut by 2 bases, the J end by 0 bases, with 10 bases between. Germline values: CDR1 SGHTA, CDR2 FQGTGA. The CDR3 extends over 15 amino acids. CDR3 in amino acids: CASSLSGGLNTEAFF. The CDR3 nucleotides read TGTGCCAGCAGCTTATCTGGCGGATTGAACACTGAAGCTTTCTTT.

V usage is TRBV7-6 and J usage is TRBJ2-2, with D possibly TRBD2 on 6 matching bases. V lost 4 bases, J lost 4 bases, and 13 bases lay in between. The CDR3 contains 15 residues. From germline, CDR1 is SGHVS and CDR2 FNYEAQ. As DNA, the CDR3 is TGTGCCAGCAGCTCCCGGGAGAGGGGCACCGGGGAGCTGTTTTTT. This sequence encodes CASSSRERGTGELFF.

The V gene is TRBV19, the J gene TRBJ1-2; 10 nucleotides align to TRBD1. Germline loops: CDR1 LNHDA, CDR2 SQIVND (reference sequence). This CDR3 is built from 16 residues. The ends lost 4 bases at V and 8 bases at J; junction bases unmatched: 13. The CDR3 DNA reads as TGTGCCAGTAGTACGACCGACAGGGGGCCCTTCGGGGGCTACACCTTC. It yields the protein CASSTTDRGPFGGYTF.

The V and J genes are TRBV5-1 and TRBJ2-5; D is unresolved. The CDR3 contains 13 residues. V lost 4 bases and J lost 7, with 14 bases in between. The V gene's germline CDR1 is SGHRS and CDR2 YFSETQ. In DNA form, the CDR3 reads TGCGCCAGCAGCCAGAACGAAGGCGGGACCCAGTACTTC. Translating it yields CASSQNEGGTQYF.

The chain combines TRBV4-1 with TRBJ2-2; 11 positions match TRBD2. This CDR3 is 18 amino acids long. V lost 3 bases and J lost 0; bases outside the gene matches: 6. The germline gives CDR1 MGHRA, CDR2 YSYEKL. The CDR3 DNA is TGCGCCAGCAGCCACAATATACTAGCGGGGGCGAACACCGGGGAGCTGTTTTTT. Its protein product is CASSHNILAGANTGELFF.

This clone was counted once. This chain links TRBV7-6 with TRBJ2-5, with TRBD2 identical over 10 bases. From germline, CDR1 is SGHVS and CDR2 FNYEAQ. V was clipped by 5 bases and J by 13 bases; unmatched bases: 4. The CDR3 totals 11 residues. The CDR3 here is CASSPGTSAYF. The CDR3 coding sequence is TGTGCCAGCAGCCCCGGGACTAGCGCGTACTTC.

This clone was picked up one time. The chain employs TRBV7-8 and TRBJ2-7; TRBD1 agrees at 8 bases. The trim removed 5 bases at V and 3 bases at J, leaving 9 bases unmatched. The CDR3 consists of 15 residues. Germline CDR1 reads SGHVS; CDR2 reads FQNEAQ. For the CDR3, the DNA is TGTGCCAGCAGCCCTCGAGGACAGGGCCTCTACGAGCAGTACTTC. Its protein product is CASSPRGQGLYEQYF.

The chain has TRBV5-1 and TRBJ2-3, with 13 bases identical to TRBD2. The J segment lost 4 bases and the V segment lost 3 bases, leaving 8 bases of the junction unmatched. This CDR3 contains 17 residues. CDR1 is SGHRS, CDR2 YFSETQ, per germline. As DNA, the CDR3 is TGCGCCAGCAGCTCCCGGACTAGCGGGAGTGGTTCAGATACGCAGTATTTT. Its translation is CASSSRTSGSGSDTQYF.

The rearrangement joins TRBV11-3 to TRBJ2-1; 7 nucleotides align to TRBD2. Germline-derived CDR1 and CDR2 are SGHNT and YENEEA. Unmatched junction bases numbered 8, after V lost 1 base and J lost 8 bases. This CDR3 is 15 amino acids long. The CDR3 here is CASSLGTSEADEQFF. CDR3 coding DNA: TGTGCCAGCAGCTTAGGGACTAGTGAGGCCGATGAGCAGTTCTTC.

The CDR3 coding sequence is TGTGCCAGCATTCTCGAGACGGGCAATGAGCAGTTCTTC. Residues: CASILETGNEQFF. V usage is TRBV2 and J usage is TRBJ2-1; D is uncertain. Germline loops: CDR1 SNHLY, CDR2 FYNNEI. The CDR3 runs to 13 residues. V was cut by 7 bases and J by 6 bases, with 13 bases left in between.

This clone was seen a handful of times. The chain couples TRBV28 to TRBJ1-1; the D gene is possibly TRBD1 (5 bases). Germline CDR1 is MDHEN and CDR2 is SYDVKM. The V and J ends lost 2 bases and 1 base respectively, with 14 bases between them. This CDR3 has 16 residues. The CDR3 spells CASSLLTGPQNTEAFF. Here the CDR3 DNA reads TGTGCCAGCAGTTTACTTACGGGGCCACAGAACACTGAAGCTTTCTTT.

This clone appeared once. A far more abundant clone sits one base away, making this likely a read error. The missing conserved phenylalanine or tryptophan at the end of this CDR3 makes a read error likely. This chain joins TRBV5-4 and TRBJ1-1; 9 bases line up with TRBD1. V lost 0 bases and J lost 3; bases outside the gene matches: 6. Germline CDR1 and CDR2: SGHNT and YYREEE (reference sequence). The CDR3 is 16 residues long. The CDR3 sequence: CASSLGTGVEDTEAFL. The CDR3 DNA sequence: TGTGCCAGCAGCTTGGGGACAGGGGTTGAGGACACTGAAGCTTTCCTT.

V gene TRBV7-8 combines with J gene TRBJ2-2; the match to TRBD2 covers 15 bases. The V and J ends lost 5 bases and 3 bases, in that order; junction bases with no gene match: 7. CDR1 is SGHVS and CDR2 is FQNEAQ in the germline V gene. The CDR3 is 18 amino acids. The CDR3 spells CASSPRTSGRADTGELFF. In DNA form, the CDR3 reads TGTGCCAGCAGCCCGAGGACTAGCGGGAGGGCTGACACCGGGGAGCTGTTTTTT.

There are many counts of this clone. The chain combines TRBV25-1 with TRBJ1-3, with unresolved D. The CDR3 extends over 14 amino acids. With 7 bases removed from V and 2 bases from J, the gap between germline ends came to 12 bases. The V gene's germline CDR1 is MGHDK and CDR2 SYGVNS. The CDR3 sequence: CASTDTLTGNTIYF. The DNA of the CDR3 is TGTGCCAGCACCGACACCCTTACTGGAAACACCATATATTTT.

The chain recombines TRBV14 with TRBJ2-7; D is perhaps TRBD2 (6 bases). Trimming left V 1 base short and J 3 bases short, with 10 bases between. The CDR3 extends over 14 amino acids. Germline CDR1 and CDR2: SGHDN and FVKESK. CDR3 residues: CASSQVGGRYEQYF. CDR3 nucleotide sequence: TGTGCCAGCAGCCAAGTCGGGGGTCGCTACGAGCAGTACTTC. The complete variable domain, with remaining parts taken from reference TRBV14 and TRBJ2-7, reads EAGVTQFPSHSVIEKGQTVTLRCDPISGHDNLYWYRRVMGKEIKFLLHFVKESKQDESGMPNNRFLAERTGGTYSTLKVQPAELEDSGVYFCASSQVGGRYEQYFGPGTRLTVT.

The chain carries TRBV9 and TRBJ2-2; D unclear. Trimming pared 4 bases from V and 10 bases from J, leaving 8 bases between. CDR3 length equals 11 residues. CDR1 SGDLS and CDR2 YYNGEE come from the germline V gene. The CDR3 protein is CASSPAEELFF. CDR3 coding DNA: TGTGCCAGCAGCCCGGCGGAGGAGCTGTTTTTT.

J is TRBJ2-1 and V is TRBV4-1, with 8 bases that match TRBD1. The CDR3 runs to 16 residues. Unmatched junction bases numbered 8, after V lost 5 bases and J lost 2 bases. Germline loops: CDR1 MGHRA, CDR2 YSYEKL. CDR3 nucleotide sequence: TGCGCCAGCAGCAAAAGGTCACAGGGGGCCTACAATGAGCAGTTCTTC. Translation gives CASSKRSQGAYNEQFF.

As to this clone: This sequence may be a read error, since a much larger clone differs from it by one base. Other DNA sequences in this sample translate to the same CDR3. The V and J genes are TRBV2 and TRBJ1-5; D is uncertain. The CDR3 totals 16 residues. CDR1 is SNHLY and CDR2 is FYNNEI in the germline V gene. This chain's CDR3 is CASTRATSRGNQPQHF. The CDR3 nucleotides are TGTGCCAGCACCCGGGCCACTTCTCGTGGCAATCAGCCCCAGCACTTT.

The gene calls are TRBV7-9 and TRBJ2-1; maybe TRBD1 (6 bases). The CDR3 runs 15 residues. V gave up 5 bases and J gave up 7 bases, with 18 bases separating them. The germline V gene encodes CDR1 SEHNR and CDR2 FQNEAQ (reference sequence). In nucleotides, the CDR3 is TGTGCCAGCAGCACCCTTAGGGGGAGCGGAAATGAGCAGTTCTTC. It encodes CASSTLRGSGNEQFF.

V gene TRBV2 combines with J gene TRBJ1-1; TRBD1 matches at 8 bases. The junction had 11 bases not matched to a gene; V was cut back by 9 bases and J by 2 bases. The germline CDR1 and CDR2 sequences are SNHLY and FYNNEI. The CDR3 sequence is 15 residues long. CDR3 in DNA: TGTGCCAGTAGGACAGGGATGGGATCCAACACTGAAGCTTTCTTT. It encodes CASRTGMGSNTEAFF.

The chain employs TRBV2 and TRBJ2-2; no firm D call. V lost 5 bases to trimming and J lost 1 base, with 8 bases between them. Germline CDR1 reads SNHLY; CDR2 reads FYNNEI. This CDR3 is 14 amino acids long. In DNA, the CDR3 is TGTGCCAGCAGTAGCCAGGTGAACACCGGGGAGCTGTTTTTT. Protein sequence: CASSSQVNTGELFF.

This chain connects TRBV27 to TRBJ2-7; D remains unclear. V lost 4 bases, J lost 3 bases, and 10 bases lay in between. CDR1 and CDR2 from the germline V gene are MNHEY and SMNVEV (reference sequence). The CDR3 extends over 13 amino acids. This CDR3 is CASSYLPDYEQYF. For the CDR3, the DNA is TGTGCCAGCAGTTATCTTCCCGACTACGAGCAGTACTTC.

In the case of this clone: Other DNA sequences in the same sample also yield this CDR3. V gene TRBV6-1 combines with J gene TRBJ2-2; D may match TRBD1 or TRBD2 (5 bases each). The germline V gene has CDR1 MNHNS and CDR2 SASEGT. This CDR3 contains 13 residues. V dropped 0 bases and J dropped 6 bases, with 5 bases sitting between them. In nucleotides, the CDR3 is TGTGCCAGCAGTGAAGCGGGGGCCGGGGAGCTGTTTTTT. It translates to CASSEAGAGELFF.

This chain connects TRBV28 to TRBJ2-3, with a weak D call TRBD2 (5 bases). Trimming removed 4 bases from V and 4 bases from J, with 12 bases in between. This CDR3 spans 14 amino acids. Germline CDR1 is MDHEN and CDR2 is SYDVKM. The CDR3 nucleotides read TGTGCCAGCAGTTCCGTCGGGAAGGCAGATACGCAGTATTTT. Translated: CASSSVGKADTQYF.

As regards this clone: With a far larger clone one base away, a read error is the likely cause. The chain recombines TRBV7-6 with TRBJ2-3; TRBD1 or TRBD2 may be the D gene (6 bases each). Trimming cost V 7 bases and J 0 bases, with 17 bases left between them. The germline CDR1 and CDR2 sequences are SGHVS and FNYEAQ. This CDR3 comprises 16 residues. The CDR3 DNA sequence: TGTGCCAGCAACAGATCAACAGGGACTAGCACAGATACGCAGTATTTT. As protein: CASNRSTGTSTDTQYF.

This chain joins TRBV28 and TRBJ2-3, with D perhaps matching TRBD2 (5 bases). Germline CDR1 and CDR2: MDHEN and SYDVKM. Trimming cost V 2 bases and J 5 bases, with 14 bases left between them. This CDR3 spans 15 amino acids. The DNA of the CDR3 is TGTGCCAGCAGTTTAAGGACCCGGGGAATAGATACGCAGTATTTT. Translation gives CASSLRTRGIDTQYF.